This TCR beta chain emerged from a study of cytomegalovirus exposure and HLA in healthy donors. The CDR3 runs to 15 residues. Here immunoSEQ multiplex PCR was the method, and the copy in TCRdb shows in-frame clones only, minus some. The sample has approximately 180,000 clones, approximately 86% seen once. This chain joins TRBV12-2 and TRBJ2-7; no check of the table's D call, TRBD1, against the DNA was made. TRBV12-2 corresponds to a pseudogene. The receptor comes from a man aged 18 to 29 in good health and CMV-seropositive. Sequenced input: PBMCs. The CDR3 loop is CASRQLQGAIYEQYF. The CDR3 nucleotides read TGTGCAAGTCGACAACTCCAGGGGGCAATCTACGAGCAGTACTTC.